The rows below give T cell receptor beta chains drawn from one sample of a study of T cells after posttransplantation cyclophosphamide. Sequencing used immunoSEQ multiplex PCR; TCRdb keeps in-frame clones, though not all of them. The table includes fewer than 20,000 clones, about 68% detected once. The sequenced sample was PBMCs, obtained after an allogeneic stem cell transplant with post-transplant cyclophosphamide. These receptors all come from a male patient between 25 and 39 years old who received an allogeneic stem cell transplant from a related donor, was CMV-positive, and had acute GVHD only. Some T cells may be graft donor cells. Each CDR3 is given without its conserved first and last residue. The D gene is left open where the match is weak.

d_gene	v_gene	j_gene	CDR3aa
TRBD1	TRBV7-9	TRBJ2-7	ASSQGAMGSYEQY
TRBD1	TRBV7-9	TRBJ2-6	ASSPTGGGRANVLT
NA	TRBV7-2	TRBJ1-6	ASSLGAQRGSPLH
TRBD1	TRBV19	TRBJ1-6	ASSITGGTYNSPLH
NA	TRBV7-2	TRBJ2-7	ASSLVLVAYEQY
TRBD1	TRBV5-1	TRBJ2-2	ASSLGQTNTGELF
NA	TRBV19	TRBJ1-1	ASSIPRGDEAF
NA	TRBV7-2	TRBJ1-2	ASSLESGGGYGYT
NA	TRBV7-2	TRBJ1-2	ASSLAGRDYGYT
NA	TRBV5-1	TRBJ2-5	ASSLGAGRETQY
TRBD2	TRBV7-6	TRBJ2-7	ASSLAAGDSYEQY
TRBD1	TRBV5-8	TRBJ1-5	ASSLTTGRNQPQH
NA	TRBV2	TRBJ1-5	ASSLRDQPQH
NA	TRBV21-1	TRBJ1-2	ASSKAPVRLNYGYT
TRBD1	TRBV5-6	TRBJ1-5	ASSLNRDRVNQPQH
NA	TRBV7-2	TRBJ1-5	ASSSKTSGAGDQPQH
TRBD1	TRBV2	TRBJ1-2	ASSHTTGNYGYT
NA	TRBV7-4	TRBJ2-3	ASSPPTGERDTQY
NA	TRBV7-8	TRBJ2-7	ASINSYEQY
NA	TRBV7-9	TRBJ2-7	ASSLTRDRLGSYEQY
TRBD2	TRBV11-3	TRBJ2-2	ASSRLAGGNTGELF
NA	TRBV5-6	TRBJ2-5	ASSFGTGETQY
TRBD1	TRBV4-3	TRBJ2-7	ASSQLSGGAQY
TRBD1	TRBV7-6	TRBJ2-2	ASSGTGNTGELF
TRBD1	TRBV7-2	TRBJ1-3	ASSRQGGSGNTIY
TRBD1	TRBV29-1	TRBJ1-2	SVEGTGVIYGYT
NA	TRBV5-1	TRBJ1-1	ASRGDGFPDTEAF
TRBD1	TRBV19	TRBJ1-1	ASSPRTGANTEAF
NA	TRBV9	TRBJ2-7	ASSVGALETYEQY